This TCR beta chain was sequenced during a study of tumor-infiltrating lymphocytes in primary liver carcinoma. General study points: Whereas tumor region pairs overlapped more, tumor-adjacent and tumor-blood pairs overlapped less.

TCR beta cDNA was made from 500 ng total RNA with a constant-region primer. Sequencing libraries for TCR beta derived from three nested multiplex PCR rounds that used slightly modified ARM-PCR. Rounds one and two of PCR, each of roughly 10 cycles, were primed with TRBV1-TRBV30 forward primers and a C-beta reverse primer. TCRdb called the multiplex PCR reads again in MiXCR, with one record for every CDR3 protein. The data contain fewer than 400,000 distinct CDR3 sequences, 65% of them seen just once; the ten biggest clones take up roughly 9%. This CDR3 is 15 amino acids long. Losses at the gene ends were 6 bases for V and 4 bases for J; bases not matched to a gene: 8. The germline CDR1 and CDR2 sequences are LNHDA and SQIVND (reference sequence). Germline DNA was also extracted, with blood RNA taken from unsorted whole blood. Every patient had chronic HBV infection and was treatment-naive. The authors collected four milliliters of peripheral blood before surgery.

Notes on this clonotype: Its antigen is undetermined.

The receptor's source is a man aged 35-49 years with primary liver carcinoma and hepatitis B virus infection. The chain uses TRBV19 and TRBJ1-5; 8 positions agree with TRBD1. Sequences were obtained from peripheral blood. The chain's CDR3 is CASRPGTGRNQPQHF. Written as DNA, the CDR3 is TGTGCCAGTAGACCTGGGACAGGCAGGAATCAGCCCCAGCATTTT.